These 25 T cell receptor beta chains were all obtained from the same sample, sequenced in a study of regulatory T cells in long-lasting Graves disease. The TCR beta library used iRepertoire HTBI primers with Arm-PCR amplification of CDR3. TCRdb re-derived calls from the multiplex PCR reads in MiXCR, one entry per CDR3 protein. The repertoire holds 450,000 to 700,000 distinct CDR3 sequences, with 13% as singletons. This sample's time point: newly diagnosed GD, antithyroid drugs for less than 3 months. PBMC RNA was the source of the TCR library. These records were also assigned to another study, of T cells in Graves' hyperthyroidism and ophthalmopathy.

Sample: peripheral blood mononuclear cells (PBMCs), taken at new diagnosis, from a patient treated with antithyroid drugs. The receptors come from a man aged 25-45 years with Graves disease.

The genes are TRBV29-1 and TRBJ2-7; 16 bases match TRBD2. The ends lost 6 bases at V and 9 bases at J; junction bases unmatched: 5. The germline CDR1 and CDR2 sequences are SQVTM and ANQGSEA. This CDR3 has 13 amino acids. The CDR3 reads CSVGLAGGTGQYF. In DNA, the CDR3 is TGCAGCGTGGGACTAGCGGGAGGGACCGGGCAGTACTTC.

Ten or more counts support this clonotype. Written as DNA, the CDR3 is TGTGCCAGCACCCCTTTTGAGGGTAGCGGGAGTATCTACAATGAGCAGTTCTTC. Its translation is CASTPFEGSGSIYNEQFF. The V call is TRBV6-1, the J call TRBJ2-1; 9 bases line up with TRBD2. This CDR3 is built from 18 residues. With V trimmed by 7 bases and J by 3 bases, 16 bases remained unmatched. Germline assignment: CDR1 MNHNS and CDR2 SASEGT.

The sample holds many counts of this clonotype. The rearrangement joins TRBV6-1 to TRBJ2-1, with D perhaps TRBD1 or TRBD2 (5 bases each). The V and J ends lost 3 bases and 2 bases respectively, with 11 bases between them. The CDR3 runs to 15 residues. Germline V gene sequence: CDR1 MNHNS, CDR2 SASEGT. This CDR3 reads CASSDPGTAYNEQFF. CDR3 DNA sequence: TGTGCCAGCAGTGATCCGGGGACGGCCTACAATGAGCAGTTCTTC.

This clonotype was observed a few times. This rearrangement joins TRBV6-1 to TRBJ1-5; tentative D call: TRBD1 (5 bases). Germline lookup yields CDR1 MNHNS and CDR2 SASEGT. This CDR3 has 13 amino acids. Between the trimmed V and J ends, which lost 6 bases and 2 bases, there was a span of 8 bases. CDR3 DNA: TGTGCCAGCAGGCAGGGCGGCAATCAGCCCCAGCATTTT. Translating gives CASRQGGNQPQHF.

This clonotype was observed a few times. The chain links TRBV20-1 to TRBJ2-7; a possible D gene is TRBD1 (6 bases). Germline V gene lookup returns CDR1 DFQATT and CDR2 SNEGSKA (reference sequence). There are 14 residues in the CDR3. Trimming shortened V by 3 bases and J by 6 bases, and 18 bases separated the two germline ends. The CDR3 DNA is TGCAGTGCTAGTCGCCCCCAGGGGCCCAGCGAGCAGTACTTC. Translation gives CSASRPQGPSEQYF.

For this clonotype: A much larger clone is a single base away; this may be a read error. The chain couples TRBV7-8 to TRBJ1-3; D might be TRBD1 (5 bases). The CDR3 covers 13 residues. Germline V lookup: CDR1 SGHVS, CDR2 FQNEAQ. Written as DNA, the CDR3 is TGTGTCAGCAGTATGGGGCCTGGAAACACCATATATTTT. This gives the protein CVSSMGPGNTIYF.

This clonotype was picked up many times. V and J are TRBV11-2 and TRBJ1-2; TRBD1 matches at 7 bases. The CDR3 has 14 amino acids. Trimming at V came to 7 bases and at J to 7 bases, leaving 12 bases not matched to a gene. Germline loops: CDR1 SGHAT, CDR2 FQNNGV. The DNA of the CDR3 is TGTGCCAGCACCAATAACCGACAGGGACCTGGCTACACCTTC. The encoded protein is CASTNNRQGPGYTF.

This sequence joins TRBV25-1 and TRBJ2-7; 8 positions agree with TRBD1. Germline V gene data show CDR1 as MGHDK and CDR2 as SYGVNS. Losses at the gene ends were 3 bases for V and 1 base for J; bases not matched to a gene: 2. This CDR3 comprises 14 residues. CDR3 residues: CASSDRGRSYEQYF. Here the CDR3 DNA reads TGTGCCAGCAGTGACAGGGGGCGTTCCTACGAGCAGTACTTC.

Note on this clonotype: Since a much larger clone is just one base distant, this may be a read error. This chain joins TRBV12-3 or TRBV12-4 and TRBJ2-1; the D gene is possibly TRBD1 (6 bases). This CDR3 region has 12 residues. Trimming cost V 6 bases and J 8 bases, with 11 bases left between them. The CDR3 loop is CASSSGEHEQFF. Written as DNA, the CDR3 is TGTGCCAGCAGCTCAGGGGAGCATGAGCAGTTCTTC.

In this sample, this clonotype turned up many times. The gene calls are TRBV20-1 and TRBJ2-2, with TRBD2 matching 10 bases. V lost 4 bases and J lost 3; bases outside the gene matches: 8. The length of the CDR3 is 16 residues. The germline V gene encodes CDR1 DFQATT and CDR2 SNEGSKA (reference sequence). CDR3 sequence: CSATPGSGRYTGELFF. CDR3 DNA: TGCAGTGCTACCCCGGGTAGCGGGAGGTACACCGGGGAGCTGTTTTTT.

This clonotype has ten or more counts. The chain links TRBV18 to TRBJ2-7, with D maybe TRBD2 (5 bases). V shed 3 bases and J shed 2 bases, with 8 bases lying between them. Per the germline V gene, CDR1 is KGHSH and CDR2 is LQKENI. The CDR3 runs 13 residues. The CDR3 DNA sequence: TGTGCCAGCTCACCGCGGGCAGCCTACGAGCAGTACTTC. Its translation is CASSPRAAYEQYF.

On this clonotype itself: A read error is possible here, since a much larger clone lies one base away. The chain uses TRBV12-3 or TRBV12-4 and TRBJ2-2, with 8 bases identical to TRBD1. The V and J ends lost 8 bases and 4 bases, in that order; junction bases with no gene match: 12. The CDR3 length is 16 residues. The CDR3 reads CASGTIRDRPTGELFF. The DNA for the CDR3 is TGTGCCAGCGGGACCATCCGGGACAGGCCCACCGGGGAGCTGTTTTTT.

This rearrangement joins TRBV13 to TRBJ1-2, with D tentatively TRBD1 (5 bases). The CDR3 is 13 amino acids. Between the trimmed V and J ends, which lost 7 bases and 3 bases, there was a span of 12 bases. Germline V gives CDR1 PRHDT, CDR2 FYEKMQ (reference sequence). The CDR3: CASTKEGYYGYTF. For the CDR3, the DNA is TGTGCCAGCACTAAGGAGGGGTACTATGGCTACACCTTC. Using reference TRBV13 and TRBJ1-2 for the parts outside the CDR3, the full variable domain is AAGVIQSPRHLIKEKRETATLKCYPIPRHDTVYWYQQGPGQDPQFLISFYEKMQSDKGSIPDRFSAQQFSDYHSELNMSSLELGDSALYFCASTKEGYYGYTFGSGTRLTVV.

Worth noting for this clonotype: It may be a read error: a sequence one base away is much more abundant. The missing conserved phenylalanine or tryptophan at the end of this CDR3 makes a read error likely. V gene TRBV12-3 or TRBV12-4 combines with J gene TRBJ1-5; no reliable D call. The V end was cut by 1 base, the J end by 7 bases, with 8 bases between. This CDR3 region has 13 residues. The CDR3 coding sequence is TGTGCCAGCAGTTTAGTATCTCGGCAGCCCCAGCATCTT. It yields the protein CASSLVSRQPQHL.

The chain couples TRBV19 to TRBJ2-1; TRBD1 might be the D (6 bases). The CDR3 is made up of 13 amino acids. Looked up from germline, CDR1 is LNHDA and CDR2 is SQIVND (reference sequence). Trimming shortened V by 10 bases and J by 0 bases, and 10 bases separated the two germline ends. CDR3 DNA sequence: TGTGCCACCACAGGGAGCTCCTACAATGAGCAGTTCTTC. Amino acid sequence: CATTGSSYNEQFF.

This clonotype was counted at least ten times. The CDR3 protein is CARGTGTVDTQYF. CDR3 bases: TGTGCCAGAGGGACAGGGACGGTAGATACGCAGTATTTT. The genes are TRBV2 and TRBJ2-3; 9 nucleotides agree with TRBD1. The CDR3 consists of 13 residues. Trimming cost V 9 bases and J 5 bases; bases outside gene matches: 6. The germline V gene has CDR1 SNHLY and CDR2 FYNNEI.

This clonotype has ten or more counts. The V gene is TRBV2, the J gene TRBJ2-1, with 7 bases lining up with TRBD2. CDR1 is SNHLY and CDR2 is FYNNEI in the germline V gene. V was pared by 2 bases and J by 3 bases, with 1 base of the junction left unmatched. The CDR3 runs 14 residues. In DNA, the CDR3 is TGTGCCAGCAGTGAACTAGCGGACTACAATGAGCAGTTCTTC. Translation gives CASSELADYNEQFF.

V gene TRBV6-1 combines with J gene TRBJ1-5; TRBD1 matches at 7 bases. The CDR3 has 17 residues. Looked up from germline, CDR1 is MNHNS and CDR2 is SASEGT. J lost 0 bases, V lost 6 bases, and 11 bases had no gene match. CDR3 in amino acids: CASRPQGTAYSNQPQHF. CDR3 in DNA: TGTGCCAGCAGACCACAGGGGACGGCGTATAGCAATCAGCCCCAGCATTTT.

This clonotype was detected only a few times. This sequence joins TRBV19 and TRBJ2-1, with 12 bases aligning to TRBD2. Matching the DNA end better, TRBJ2-5 makes the J call doubtful. The CDR3 loop spans 16 amino acids. The germline V gene has CDR1 LNHDA and CDR2 SQIVND (reference sequence). The CDR3 is CASSMMTSGSRQTQYF. Here the CDR3 DNA reads TGTGCCAGTAGTATGATGACTAGCGGGAGTCGGCAGACCCAGTACTTC.

This clonotype turned up a few times. The V gene is TRBV4-1, the J gene TRBJ1-2; maybe TRBD1 (6 bases). Germline CDR1 and CDR2: MGHRA and YSYEKL. The CDR3 totals 14 residues. V gave up 2 bases and J gave up 6 bases, with 13 bases separating them. The CDR3 is CASSQPLRGNGYTF. CDR3 DNA: TGCGCCAGCAGCCAACCGTTAAGGGGGAATGGCTACACCTTC.

This clonotype has a count of ten or more. The V gene is TRBV2, the J gene TRBJ1-1; D ambiguous. Germline V gene data show CDR1 as SNHLY and CDR2 as FYNNEI. V was pared by 3 bases and J by 8 bases, with 10 bases between. CDR3 size: 12 residues. The CDR3 region is CASSEGAAEAFF. In nucleotides, the CDR3 is TGTGCCAGCAGTGAGGGTGCCGCCGAAGCTTTCTTT.

This clonotype has ten or more counts. The rearrangement joins TRBV7-2 to TRBJ2-1; the D gene is possibly TRBD2 (6 bases). Trimming removed 3 bases from V and 4 bases from J, with 16 bases in between. Germline assignment: CDR1 SGHTA and CDR2 FQGNSA. This CDR3 comprises 16 residues. In nucleotides, the CDR3 is TGTGCCAGCAGCTTTCCTTTCGGGAGTACATACAATGAGCAGTTCTTC. This sequence encodes CASSFPFGSTYNEQFF.

This clonotype was detected a few times. V usage is TRBV9 and J usage is TRBJ1-2, with D perhaps TRBD1 (6 bases). Looked up from germline, CDR1 is SGDLS and CDR2 is YYNGEE. This CDR3 region has 15 residues. The V end lost 3 bases, the J end lost 5 bases, and 17 bases lay between the germline ends. The CDR3 is CASSDRQAVGYGYTF. The CDR3 DNA is TGTGCCAGCAGCGACCGACAGGCGGTGGGATATGGCTACACCTTC.

This clonotype was detected a few times. The chain combines TRBV12-3 or TRBV12-4 with TRBJ2-7, with D tentatively TRBD1 (5 bases). The CDR3 runs to 13 residues. With 7 bases removed from V and 2 bases from J, the gap between germline ends came to 12 bases. The CDR3 bases are TGTGCCAGCACCGACAGTTTCGCCTACGAGCAGTACTTC. Translation: CASTDSFAYEQYF.

This clonotype was observed at least ten times. This chain uses TRBV24-1 with TRBJ2-1, with TRBD1 as a possible D gene (5 bases). The germline V and J ends were trimmed by 4 bases and 4 bases, with 10 bases remaining between them. The CDR3 sequence is 14 residues long. Per the germline V gene, CDR1 is KGHDR and CDR2 is SFDVKD. CDR3 DNA sequence: TGTGCCACCAGTGACTCATACAGGTACAATGAGCAGTTCTTC. It specifies CATSDSYRYNEQFF.